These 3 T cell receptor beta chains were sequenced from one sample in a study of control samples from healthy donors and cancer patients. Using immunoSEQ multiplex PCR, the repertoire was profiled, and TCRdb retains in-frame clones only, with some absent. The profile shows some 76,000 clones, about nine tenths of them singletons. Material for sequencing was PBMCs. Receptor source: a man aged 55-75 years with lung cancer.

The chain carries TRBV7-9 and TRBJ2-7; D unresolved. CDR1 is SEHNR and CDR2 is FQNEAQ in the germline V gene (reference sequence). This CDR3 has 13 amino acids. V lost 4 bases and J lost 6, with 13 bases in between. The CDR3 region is CASSSDGWGEQYF. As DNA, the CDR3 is TGTGCCAGCAGCTCCGACGGCTGGGGCGAGCAGTACTTC.

The CDR3 DNA sequence: TGTGCCAGCAGTTCCGTAGGTAACCTCTTGAACACTGAAGCTTTCTTT. Protein product: CASSSVGNLLNTEAFF. The V call is TRBV6-2 or TRBV6-3, the J call TRBJ1-1; unclear D gene. The germline V and J ends were trimmed by 4 bases and 0 bases, with 15 bases remaining between them. Per the germline V gene, CDR1 is MNHEY and CDR2 is SVGEGT. This CDR3 spans 16 amino acids.

The CDR3 bases are TGTGCCAGCAGTGAGGATGGCTCGTTTAGGGGCGAGGAATACGGCTACACCTTC. This translates into CASSEDGSFRGEEYGYTF. V gene TRBV6-1 combines with J gene TRBJ1-2; D possibly corresponds to TRBD1 (5 bases). CDR1 and CDR2 from the germline V gene are MNHNS and SASEGT. Between the trimmed V and J ends, which lost 3 bases and 8 bases, there was a span of 28 bases. The CDR3 contains 18 residues.